Presented here are 19 T cell receptor beta chains from one specimen sequenced in a study of blood T cell repertoires in COVID-19. TCRdb keeps only in-frame clones here, not all; method: immunoSEQ multiplex PCR. The repertoire holds under 250,000 clones, with around 86% as singletons. Input material: peripheral blood. The receptors come from a woman aged 70-85 years with active or convalescent COVID-19.

V usage is TRBV4-2 and J usage is TRBJ1-1, with D perhaps matching TRBD1 (5 bases). Between the trimmed V and J ends, which lost 4 bases and 5 bases, there was a span of 14 bases. CDR1 and CDR2 from the germline V gene are LGHNA and YNFKEQ. This CDR3 comprises 14 residues. The DNA of the CDR3 is TGTGCCAGCAGCCGGTCGGGGGGAGGTACTGAAGCTTTCTTT. This encodes CASSRSGGGTEAFF.

V gene TRBV19 combines with J gene TRBJ1-2; no clear D gene. This CDR3 is built from 14 residues. The V gene's germline CDR1 is LNHDA and CDR2 SQIVND (reference sequence). Trimming took 4 bases from V and 2 from J, leaving 11 bases between them. In DNA form, the CDR3 reads TGTGCCAGTAGTACCATACAGATAAACTATGGCTACACCTTC. Its translation: CASSTIQINYGYTF.

This clone was counted a few times. The chain links TRBV3-1 (or the pseudogene TRBV3-2) to TRBJ1-1; the D is unclear. Germline CDR1 reads LGHDT; CDR2 reads YNNKEL (reference sequence). Trimming pared 5 bases from V and 11 bases from J, leaving 6 bases between. The CDR3 sequence is 9 residues long. The CDR3 sequence is CASSESAFF. The DNA of the CDR3 is TGTGCCAGCAGCGAGAGCGCTTTCTTT.

V gene TRBV27 combines with J gene TRBJ2-7, with a tentative D call TRBD2 (7 bases). The germline V and J ends were trimmed by 5 bases and 2 bases, with 10 bases remaining between them. The length of the CDR3 is 13 residues. CDR1 is MNHEY and CDR2 is SMNVEV in the germline V gene (reference sequence). CDR3 amino acids: CASSQRDTYEQYF. CDR3 DNA sequence: TGTGCCAGCAGTCAGCGGGACACCTACGAGCAGTACTTC.

The chain carries TRBV5-1 and TRBJ2-7; perhaps TRBD1 as D (5 bases). This CDR3 region has 13 residues. V lost 4 bases and J 2 bases, leaving 10 bases between the germline ends. Per germline, CDR1 SGHRS and CDR2 YFSETQ. CDR3 coding DNA: TGCGCCAGCAGCCATTCGACAGCCTACGAGCAGTACTTC. It yields the protein CASSHSTAYEQYF.

In its sample, this clone was seen once. The V gene is TRBV5-1, the J gene TRBJ1-2; 8 bases are shared with TRBD1. The germline CDR1 and CDR2 sequences are SGHRS and YFSETQ. The trim removed 0 bases at V and 5 bases at J, leaving 6 bases unmatched. The CDR3 has 15 residues. CDR3 DNA sequence: TGCGCCAGCAGCTTGGAGACAGGGGACCGATATGGCTACACCTTC. Translating it yields CASSLETGDRYGYTF.

The rearrangement joins TRBV7-2 to TRBJ1-1; D possibly corresponds to TRBD1 (5 bases). In germline, CDR1 is SGHTA, CDR2 FQGNSA. The CDR3 runs 15 residues. Trimming shortened V by 4 bases and J by 6 bases, and 18 bases separated the two germline ends. The CDR3 nucleotides read TGTGCCAGCAGCTCGCAATCTCTAACAGGCGCTGAAGCTTTCTTT. Amino acids: CASSSQSLTGAEAFF.

The chain uses TRBV6-5 and TRBJ1-3; D ambiguous. V dropped 0 bases and J dropped 0 bases, with 6 bases sitting between them. The CDR3 runs to 15 residues. Germline CDR1 MNHEY, CDR2 SVGAGI. The CDR3 spells CASSYSGNSGNTIYF. Here the CDR3 DNA reads TGTGCCAGCAGTTACTCGGGCAACTCTGGAAACACCATATATTTT.

V is TRBV6-5 and J is TRBJ2-7; D is perhaps TRBD2 (5 bases). CDR3 length equals 12 residues. With 9 bases removed from V and 2 bases from J, the gap between germline ends came to 11 bases. CDR1 is MNHEY and CDR2 is SVGAGI in the germline V gene. The DNA of the CDR3 is TGTGCCAGTATAGAGGGAGCCTACGAGCAGTACTTC. It codes for CASIEGAYEQYF.

This clone was recorded a few times. The CDR3 region is CASSMEIAGTGELFF. The CDR3 nucleotides read TGTGCCAGTAGTATGGAAATAGCGGGGACCGGGGAGCTGTTTTTT. The chain links TRBV19 to TRBJ2-2; the match to TRBD2 covers 8 bases. The V gene end was trimmed by 3 bases and the J gene end by 5 bases; junction bases not matched to a gene: 5. This CDR3 has 15 amino acids. Germline lookup yields CDR1 LNHDA and CDR2 SQIVND (reference sequence).

The rearrangement joins TRBV6-2 or TRBV6-3 to TRBJ2-3; TRBD2 agrees at 9 bases. The CDR3 loop spans 17 amino acids. Germline CDR1 is MNHEY and CDR2 is SVGEGT. The J segment lost 2 bases and the V segment lost 2 bases, leaving 8 bases of the junction unmatched. The chain's CDR3 is CASSYVSGGPDTDTQYF. Here the CDR3 DNA reads TGTGCCAGCAGTTACGTTAGCGGGGGCCCGGACACAGATACGCAGTATTTT.

The chain has TRBV27 and TRBJ2-3; 7 bases match TRBD2. The CDR3 extends over 18 amino acids. Germline CDR1 MNHEY, CDR2 SMNVEV (reference sequence). The V segment lost 2 bases and the J segment 6 bases; nucleotides outside the gene matches: 17. The CDR3 sequence: CASSLTVSGGLTYDTQYF. The CDR3 nucleotides read TGTGCCAGCAGTTTAACAGTGTCCGGGGGACTAACTTATGATACGCAGTATTTT.

A single count supports this clone. The DNA of the CDR3 is TGCGCCAGCAGCCAAGGCTTAGGACAGGGGGTCAATGGCTACACCTTC. Translation: CASSQGLGQGVNGYTF. The chain couples TRBV4-3 to TRBJ1-2; 10 bases fit TRBD1. Germline V gene lookup returns CDR1 LGHNA and CDR2 YSLEER. The CDR3 is 16 residues long. J lost 6 bases, V lost 1 base, and 8 bases had no gene match.

This rearrangement joins TRBV6-6 to TRBJ1-2; unclear D gene. This CDR3 region has 13 residues. Trimming stripped 3 bases from V and 5 bases from J, with 10 bases between. From germline, CDR1 is MNHNY and CDR2 SVGAGI (reference sequence). The CDR3 DNA reads as TGTGCCAGCAGTTATACTCCCCGGTATGGCTACACCTTC. Translation: CASSYTPRYGYTF.

This chain uses TRBV29-1 with TRBJ2-7; 9 nucleotides agree with TRBD1. J gave up 6 bases and V 7 bases, and 10 bases lay outside the gene matches. CDR1 is SQVTM and CDR2 is ANQGSEA in the germline V gene. CDR3 length equals 13 residues. The CDR3 spells CSASDRGWSEQYF. The CDR3 DNA sequence: TGCAGCGCATCGGACAGGGGATGGTCCGAGCAGTACTTC.

This chain links TRBV6-5 with TRBJ1-1, with D hard to call. CDR1 MNHEY and CDR2 SVGAGI come from the germline V gene. Between the trimmed V and J ends, which lost 5 bases and 6 bases, there was a span of 16 bases. CDR3 length: 14 amino acids. CDR3 sequence: CASSTTSMGPEAFF. DNA of the CDR3: TGTGCCAGCAGTACGACCTCTATGGGCCCTGAAGCTTTCTTT.

This chain connects TRBV7-9 to TRBJ2-7; 10 bases map to TRBD1. The CDR3 totals 15 residues. Germline V gene data show CDR1 as SEHNR and CDR2 as FQNEAQ (reference sequence). Unmatched junction bases numbered 5, after V lost 0 bases and J lost 6 bases. For the CDR3, the DNA is TGTGCCAGCAGCTTAGCGTCCGGGACAGGGGCCGAGCAGTACTTC. It specifies CASSLASGTGAEQYF.

The chain uses TRBV11-3 and TRBJ1-1; no reliable D call. Germline CDR1 and CDR2: SGHNT and YENEEA. V lost 8 bases and J lost 0, with 10 bases in between. CDR3 size: 13 residues. This CDR3 is CASSFDMNTEAFF. The CDR3 DNA follows: TGTGCCAGCTCCTTTGACATGAACACTGAAGCTTTCTTT. Using reference TRBV11-3 and TRBJ1-1 for the parts outside the CDR3, the full variable domain is EAGVVQSPRYKIIEKKQPVAFWCNPISGHNTLYWYLQNLGQGPELLIRYENEEAVDDSQLPKDRFSAERLKGVDSTLKIQPAELGDSAVYLCASSFDMNTEAFFGQGTRLTVV.

The chain recombines TRBV29-1 with TRBJ1-5; 8 nucleotides agree with TRBD1. V was clipped by 4 bases and J by 0 bases; unmatched bases: 11. The CDR3 runs to 17 residues. In germline, CDR1 is SQVTM, CDR2 ANQGSEA. The CDR3, as DNA: TGCAGCGTTGGTGGTAGGGACAGGAATGGTAGCAATCAGCCCCAGCATTTT. Residues: CSVGGRDRNGSNQPQHF.